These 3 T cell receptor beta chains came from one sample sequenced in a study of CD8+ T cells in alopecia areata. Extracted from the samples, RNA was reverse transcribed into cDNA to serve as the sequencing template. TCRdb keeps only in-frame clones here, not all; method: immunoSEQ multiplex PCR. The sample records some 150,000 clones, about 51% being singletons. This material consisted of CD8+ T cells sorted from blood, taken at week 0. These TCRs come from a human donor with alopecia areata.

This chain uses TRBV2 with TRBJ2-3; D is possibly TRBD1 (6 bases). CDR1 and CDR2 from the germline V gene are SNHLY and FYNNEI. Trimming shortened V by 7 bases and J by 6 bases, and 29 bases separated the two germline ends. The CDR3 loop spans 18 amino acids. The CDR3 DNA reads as TGTGCCAGCATGCTCCACTCCGCTCGTCCTTCCCAGGGGGATACGCAGTATTTT. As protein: CASMLHSARPSQGDTQYF.

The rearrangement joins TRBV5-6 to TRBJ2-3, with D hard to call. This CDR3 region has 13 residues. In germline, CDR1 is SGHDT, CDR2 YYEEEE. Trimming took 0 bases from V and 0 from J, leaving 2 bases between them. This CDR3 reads CASSLGSTDTQYF. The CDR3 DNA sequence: TGTGCCAGCAGCTTGGGTAGCACAGATACGCAGTATTTT.

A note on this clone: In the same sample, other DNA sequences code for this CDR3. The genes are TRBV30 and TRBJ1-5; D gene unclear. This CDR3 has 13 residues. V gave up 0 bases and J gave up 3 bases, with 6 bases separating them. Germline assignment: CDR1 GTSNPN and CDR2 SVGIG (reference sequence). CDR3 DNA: TGTGCCTGGAGTGTTGGAGACAATCAGCCCCAGCATTTT. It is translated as CAWSVGDNQPQHF.